Shown below are 17 T cell receptor beta chains from a single sample sequenced in a study of T cells in Graves' hyperthyroidism and ophthalmopathy. Regions amplified from RNA transcripts were the TCR beta CDR3 regions. Researchers ran a first-round RT-PCR on the TCR CDR3 using the HTBI primer set. TCRdb independently ran MiXCR on the multiplex PCR reads; one entry per CDR3 protein. The sample has fewer than 550,000 distinct CDR3 sequences; approximately 25% are singletons. Material for sequencing was blood. These receptors were collected from a woman aged 25 to 39 with Graves' ophthalmopathy.

This clonotype was seen many times. The chain has TRBV11-2 and TRBJ2-2; unclear D gene. The CDR3 runs to 17 residues. Trimming removed 0 bases from V and 4 bases from J, with 15 bases in between. Germline V lookup: CDR1 SGHAT, CDR2 FQNNGV. CDR3 nucleotides: TGTGCCAGCAGCTTAGATGCGCCGAGTCGCCCCACCGGGGAGCTGTTTTTT. Translating gives CASSLDAPSRPTGELFF.

V gene TRBV20-1 combines with J gene TRBJ2-7; TRBD2 matches 7 bases. Per the germline V gene, CDR1 is DFQATT and CDR2 is SNEGSKA (reference sequence). CDR3 size: 13 residues. Trimming at V came to 0 bases and at J to 4 bases, leaving 3 bases not matched to a gene. The CDR3 loop reads CSARDGGSYEQYF. CDR3 in DNA: TGCAGTGCTAGAGACGGGGGGTCTTACGAGCAGTACTTC.

At least ten counts were recorded for this clonotype. This chain links TRBV18 with TRBJ2-5, with 13 bases lining up with TRBD2. Looked up from germline, CDR1 is KGHSH and CDR2 is LQKENI. The CDR3 extends over 15 amino acids. Trimming took 3 bases from V and 10 from J; bases not matched to a gene: 8. The CDR3 DNA reads as TGTGCCAGCTCACCGGGACTAGCGGGGACGAACGGCCAGTACTTC. Amino acids: CASSPGLAGTNGQYF.

This clonotype was seen many times. The chain joins TRBV3-1 to TRBJ1-2; D gene ambiguous. Trimming cost V 1 base and J 7 bases, with 19 bases left between them. This CDR3 region has 16 residues. CDR1 and CDR2 from the germline V gene are LGHDT and YNNKEL (reference sequence). DNA for the CDR3: TGTGCCAGCAGCCAAGCAGCTGTCGGTGAATGGGGTGGCTACACCTTC. It is translated as CASSQAAVGEWGGYTF.

This clonotype has a single count. A much more abundant neighbour one base away suggests this may be a read error. The rearrangement joins TRBV7-8 to TRBJ1-2, with TRBD1 matching 9 bases. Per germline, CDR1 SGHVS and CDR2 FQNEAQ. The CDR3 sequence is 13 residues long. The CDR3 reads CAGSQTGGYGYSF. CDR3 coding DNA: TGTGCCGGCAGCCAGACAGGGGGGTATGGCTACAGCTTC.

The chain has TRBV29-1 and TRBJ2-5; 15 bases are a match to TRBD2. Germline values: CDR1 SQVTM, CDR2 ANQGSEA. CDR3 size: 17 residues. The trim removed 1 base at V and 4 bases at J, leaving 7 bases unmatched. As DNA, the CDR3 is TGCAGCGTTGAAGGGACTAGCGGGAGGGCCTCCCCAGAGACCCAGTACTTC. Protein product: CSVEGTSGRASPETQYF.

This clonotype was seen only a few times. The gene calls are TRBV11-2 and TRBJ2-7; 11 bases are a match to TRBD2. Trimming removed 0 bases from V and 7 bases from J; junction bases left unmatched: 5. This CDR3 spans 15 amino acids. Germline loops: CDR1 SGHAT, CDR2 FQNNGV. This chain's CDR3 is CASSLELAGAYEQYF. CDR3 bases: TGTGCCAGCAGCTTAGAACTAGCGGGAGCATATGAGCAGTACTTC.

The chain's CDR3 is CASSMDDPAYEQYF. The DNA for the CDR3 is TGTGCCAGCAGCATGGACGACCCAGCCTACGAGCAGTACTTC. The chain has TRBV11-2 and TRBJ2-7; D is ambiguous. The CDR3 sequence is 14 residues long. In germline, CDR1 is SGHAT, CDR2 FQNNGV. Trimming removed 5 bases at V and 2 bases at J, with 13 bases between.

The V gene is TRBV12-3 or TRBV12-4, the J gene TRBJ1-3; D unclear. V was pared by 5 bases and J by 4 bases, with 12 bases between. The CDR3 has 14 residues. The CDR3 here is CASSPPLRGNTIYF. DNA for the CDR3: TGTGCCAGCAGTCCCCCTTTAAGGGGAAACACCATATATTTT.

This clonotype was picked up many times. J is TRBJ1-3 and V is TRBV2, with D perhaps TRBD1 (5 bases). The CDR3 length is 15 residues. V lost 3 bases to trimming and J lost 0 bases, with 9 bases between them. Germline V gene data show CDR1 as SNHLY and CDR2 as FYNNEI. CDR3 sequence reads: CASSDRANSGNTIYF. In DNA, the CDR3 is TGTGCCAGCAGTGACAGGGCCAACTCTGGAAACACCATATATTTT.

This clonotype was seen ten or more times. This rearrangement joins TRBV2 to TRBJ1-1; 7 bases are a match to TRBD1. The V segment lost 9 bases and the J segment 2 bases; nucleotides outside the gene matches: 6. Germline CDR1 SNHLY, CDR2 FYNNEI. The CDR3 is 13 residues long. CDR3 DNA sequence: TGTGCCAGAAGACAGGGTTTAAACACTGAAGCTTTCTTT. Translated, it gives CARRQGLNTEAFF.

This clonotype was recorded a few times. The chain is built from TRBV6-5 and TRBJ2-4; no firm D call. Trimming cost V 0 bases and J 14 bases, with 17 bases left between them. Per germline, CDR1 MNHEY and CDR2 SVGAGI. The CDR3 is made up of 14 amino acids. CDR3 region: CASSYSILRGIKYF. The CDR3 DNA reads TGTGCCAGCAGTTACTCGATTCTCCGAGGAATTAAGTACTTC.

Many counts were recorded for this clonotype. The chain uses TRBV4-3 and TRBJ1-1; D unresolved. Germline CDR1 LGHNA, CDR2 YSLEER. The CDR3 runs to 13 residues. Trimming left V 4 bases short and J 6 bases short, with 12 bases between. The CDR3 DNA follows: TGCGCCAGCAGCCGCCTGGACTTGTCTGAAGCTTTCTTT. It yields the protein CASSRLDLSEAFF.

This rearrangement joins TRBV12-5 to TRBJ1-1; no clear D gene. Germline V gene lookup returns CDR1 LGHNT and CDR2 FRNRAP. V was trimmed by 7 bases and J by 10 bases, leaving 19 bases between them. The length of the CDR3 is 13 residues. The CDR3 sequence: CASVLPRRKGAFF. CDR3 DNA: TGTGCTAGTGTTCTACCTCGGAGGAAGGGAGCTTTCTTT.

This clonotype was seen only a few times. The junction and the germline gene differ at one end; a read error may be behind it. The V gene is TRBV20-1, the J gene TRBJ2-7, with D maybe TRBD2 (6 bases). The CDR3 has 14 residues. Germline CDR1 reads DFQATT; CDR2 reads SNEGSKA (reference sequence). The CDR3 protein is CSAVGGGMSNERYF. The CDR3 bases are TGCAGTGCAGTCGGTGGCGGGATGTCTAACGAGCGGTACTTC.

This clonotype was detected many times. The V call is TRBV6-5, the J call TRBJ1-1; D remains ambiguous. The germline V and J ends were trimmed by 9 bases and 6 bases, with 11 bases remaining between them. The CDR3 has 11 residues. The germline CDR1 and CDR2 sequences are MNHEY and SVGAGI. CDR3 in DNA: TGTGCCAGTAAGACATCGGCTGAAGCTTTCTTT. It encodes CASKTSAEAFF.

This clonotype was seen many times. The chain combines TRBV20-1 with TRBJ2-5; the D gene is possibly TRBD2 (7 bases). The CDR3 runs to 11 residues. Trimming took 7 bases from V and 4 from J, leaving 10 bases between them. Germline CDR1 is DFQATT and CDR2 is SNEGSKA (reference sequence). CDR3 sequence reads: CSGGGGETQYF. The CDR3 region has the DNA TGCAGTGGAGGGGGGGGAGAGACCCAGTACTTC.